The next 3 T cell receptor beta chains were all read from a single sample in a study of siplizumab effects on memory and regulatory T cells. Profiling relied on immunoSEQ multiplex PCR, and the TCRdb table lists in-frame clones only, not all of them. The sample lists roughly 100,000 clones; roughly 91% were seen once. Sequences were obtained from CD4+ T cells sorted from blood. These receptors originate from a human donor in good health.

The chain carries TRBV6-1 and TRBJ1-5; D call uncertain. V was cut by 4 bases and J by 2 bases, with 3 bases left in between. Germline CDR1 is MNHNS and CDR2 is SASEGT. This CDR3 contains 12 residues. The CDR3 spells CASSVGNQPQHF. The DNA for the CDR3 is TGTGCCAGCAGTGTTGGCAATCAGCCCCAGCATTTT.

The V and J genes are TRBV11-3 and TRBJ2-3; D uncertain. The germline gives CDR1 SGHNT, CDR2 YENEEA. Deletions cut 0 bases from V and 4 bases from J, with 8 bases between. There are 14 residues in the CDR3. DNA of the CDR3: TGTGCCAGCAGCTTAGATTTGGTAGCAGATACGCAGTATTTT. Residues: CASSLDLVADTQYF.

The chain couples TRBV6-1 to TRBJ2-5, with a weak D call TRBD1 (6 bases). This CDR3 is built from 13 residues. Germline assignment: CDR1 MNHNS and CDR2 SASEGT. The V end lost 8 bases, the J end lost 1 base, and 11 bases lay between the germline ends. This CDR3 is CASEGQIQETQYF. CDR3 in DNA: TGTGCCAGCGAAGGACAGATCCAAGAGACCCAGTACTTC.